The entry below gives a single TCR beta chain sequence along with its context. Its matching antigen is unknown. The sample comes from a study of radiation and T cells in renal cell carcinoma. TCRdb's table, derived via immunoSEQ multiplex PCR, lists solely in-frame clones and lacks some. Among 50,000 to 75,000 clones, about three quarters were seen once, and the ten largest hold 7.3%. Findings of the study overall: In blood, top tumor clones expanded by 2 weeks, shrinking by 4.

Indicated time point: baseline pretreatment blood. Treatment of the sample: 15 Gy SBRT to primary tumor, nephrectomy 4 weeks later. The V and J ends lost 5 bases and 1 base, in that order; junction bases with no gene match: 8. The length of the CDR3 is 16 residues. Germline V lookup: CDR1 MDHEN, CDR2 SYDVKM. The source is a man aged 55 to 70 with renal cell carcinoma. Sequencing used blood, obtained from a patient whose treatment included radiotherapy and nephrectomy. The genes are TRBV28 and TRBJ2-3; 8 bases agree with TRBD2. The CDR3 DNA reads TGTGCCAGCAGTCCTCCGGGGGGGAGGGGCACAGATACGCAGTATTTT. It codes for CASSPPGGRGTDTQYF.